The present TCR beta chain was sequenced within a study of patients and donors after allogeneic stem cell transplantation. TCRdb recomputed calls from the RT-PCR reads with MiXCR, one row per CDR3 protein. The data show around 170,000 distinct CDR3 sequences, about a quarter seen once. Germline V lookup: CDR1 SGHTA, CDR2 FQGNSA. The CDR3 spans 14 residues. With 1 base removed from V and 5 bases from J, the gap between germline ends came to 11 bases. The source is a human donor who was either an allogeneic HSCT recipient or a stem cell or donor lymphocyte infusion donor (not recorded which). It is not recorded whose cells these are; they may come from a transplant donor. This chain links TRBV7-2 with TRBJ2-5, with D possibly being TRBD2 (5 bases). Sequencing used blood, either unsorted or a sorted T cell fraction (not recorded which). The DNA for the CDR3 is TGTGCCAGCAGCTTAGTTCTCCCGGGGGAGACCCAGTACTTC. This codes for CASSLVLPGETQYF.